The 19 T cell receptor beta chains given below trace back to one sample, sequenced in a study of cytomegalovirus exposure and HLA in healthy donors. Sequencing was performed with immunoSEQ multiplex PCR; in TCRdb, only in-frame clones are kept and a portion is missing. The table records about 130,000 clones, 80% to 90% of them present only once. Sequencing used PBMCs. These receptors all come from a woman under 30 in good health and CMV-seronegative.

This sequence joins TRBV7-3 and TRBJ1-1, with TRBD1 matching 7 bases. From germline, CDR1 is SGHTA and CDR2 FQGTGA. Trimming at V came to 0 bases and at J to 4 bases, leaving 5 bases not matched to a gene. This CDR3 region has 15 residues. The chain's CDR3 is CASSLTADRRTEAFF. CDR3 coding DNA: TGTGCCAGCAGCTTAACCGCGGACAGGCGCACTGAAGCTTTCTTT.

The V call is TRBV5-1, the J call TRBJ2-2; perhaps TRBD2 as D (5 bases). Germline lookup yields CDR1 SGHRS and CDR2 YFSETQ. This CDR3 is 14 amino acids long. V lost 4 bases and J 7 bases, leaving 14 bases between the germline ends. The CDR3 nucleotides are TGCGCCAGCAGCCCTAATACCGGGGTCGGGGAGCTGTTTTTT. It codes for CASSPNTGVGELFF.

The chain links TRBV10-1 to TRBJ2-1, with 12 nucleotides matching TRBD2. This CDR3 spans 14 amino acids. J gave up 13 bases and V 0 bases, and 4 bases lay outside the gene matches. Per germline, CDR1 WNHNN and CDR2 SYGVQD (reference sequence). Here the CDR3 DNA reads TGCGCCAGCAGTGAGTCACCGACTAGCGGGGGTCAGTTCTTC. Translated: CASSESPTSGGQFF.

The chain combines TRBV27 with TRBJ1-2; D possibly corresponds to TRBD1 (5 bases). V shed 3 bases and J shed 6 bases, with 17 bases lying between them. The CDR3 runs 15 residues. CDR1 is MNHEY, CDR2 SMNVEV, per germline (reference sequence). CDR3 DNA: TGTGCCAGCAGTTTGGAATGGGGCAGGTTAGATGGCTACACCTTC. Its translation: CASSLEWGRLDGYTF.

V is TRBV6-6 and J is TRBJ2-3; 8 bases agree with TRBD2. V was clipped by 6 bases and J by 6 bases; unmatched bases: 5. Germline CDR1 reads MNHNY; CDR2 reads SVGAGI (reference sequence). This CDR3 is 13 amino acids long. CDR3 residues: CASSPRGGDTQYF. CDR3 DNA sequence: TGTGCCAGCAGCCCCCGGGGGGGGGATACGCAGTATTTT.

A single count supports this clone. The genes are TRBV20-1 and TRBJ1-2, with D possibly being TRBD1 (6 bases). Deletions cut 4 bases from V and 4 bases from J, with 7 bases between. CDR1 is DFQATT, CDR2 SNEGSKA, per germline (reference sequence). The CDR3 runs to 11 residues. The CDR3 loop reads CSATGVYGYTF. The CDR3 nucleotides are TGCAGTGCTACAGGGGTCTATGGCTACACCTTC.

The chain combines TRBV11-2 with TRBJ1-5; D gene ambiguous. Germline assignment: CDR1 SGHAT and CDR2 FQNNGV. This CDR3 comprises 16 residues. V lost 2 bases and J lost 2, with 13 bases in between. The CDR3 nucleotides read TGTGCCAGCAGCTTAAGCGGGCGATGGGGCAATCAGCCCCAGCATTTT. Protein sequence: CASSLSGRWGNQPQHF.

This rearrangement joins TRBV2 to TRBJ2-5; D remains ambiguous. CDR1 is SNHLY, CDR2 FYNNEI, per germline. The CDR3 has 12 residues. Trimming took off 6 bases at V and 2 bases at J, with 7 bases between the two ends. The CDR3 bases are TGTGCCAGCAGCGACTTGCAAGAGACCCAGTACTTC. Translating it yields CASSDLQETQYF.

The chain has TRBV7-7 and TRBJ2-2, with 7 bases lining up with TRBD1. The CDR3 is 13 amino acids. Unmatched junction bases numbered 1, after V lost 2 bases and J lost 7 bases. Germline V gene data show CDR1 as SSHAT and CDR2 as FNYEAQ (reference sequence). CDR3: CASSLSGGGELFF. The CDR3 nucleotides read TGTGCCAGCAGCTTATCAGGGGGCGGGGAGCTGTTTTTT.

This clone was observed a handful of times. CDR3 DNA: TGTGCCAGCAGTGAAAGAGGGAGCAGGGGTTATTCACCCCTCCACTTT. Protein sequence: CASSERGSRGYSPLHF. This chain links TRBV2 with TRBJ1-6; tentatively, D is TRBD1 (6 bases). The CDR3 runs 16 residues. V was pared by 2 bases and J by 8 bases, with 16 bases between. CDR1 is SNHLY and CDR2 is FYNNEI in the germline V gene.

The gene calls are TRBV27 and TRBJ2-1; D possibly corresponds to TRBD2 (6 bases). Trimming pared 3 bases from V and 0 bases from J, leaving 18 bases between. The CDR3 covers 18 residues. Germline V gives CDR1 MNHEY, CDR2 SMNVEV (reference sequence). The CDR3: CASSFRFGTHSSYNEQFF. For the CDR3, the DNA is TGTGCCAGCAGTTTTCGATTTGGGACTCACAGCTCCTACAATGAGCAGTTCTTC.

The J gene is TRBJ2-1, the V gene TRBV7-9, with 9 bases fitting TRBD1. Losses at the gene ends were 6 bases for V and 9 bases for J; bases not matched to a gene: 12. Germline lookup yields CDR1 SEHNR and CDR2 FQNEAQ (reference sequence). This CDR3 is built from 15 residues. The CDR3 DNA is TGTGCCAGCAGTTCCATAGGACAGGGGAAGAGTGAGCAGTTCTTC. Its translation: CASSSIGQGKSEQFF.

This chain links TRBV11-2 with TRBJ1-2, with a possible D match to TRBD1 (6 bases). The germline V gene has CDR1 SGHAT and CDR2 FQNNGV. The CDR3 is made up of 16 amino acids. The V gene lost 5 bases and the J gene lost 1 base, with 17 bases spanning the gap. CDR3 in amino acids: CASSGVGQTNNYGYTF. The CDR3 region has the DNA TGTGCCAGCAGCGGGGTAGGACAGACTAATAACTATGGCTACACCTTC.

This chain uses TRBV7-9 with TRBJ1-1; D is unresolved. Germline CDR1 SEHNR, CDR2 FQNEAQ (reference sequence). The ends were cut back, 4 bases at V and 6 bases at J, with 15 bases in the middle. The CDR3 contains 14 residues. CDR3 sequence reads: CASSYYSREPEAFF. DNA for the CDR3: TGTGCCAGCAGCTATTATTCCCGGGAGCCTGAAGCTTTCTTT.

V is TRBV19 and J is TRBJ2-1, with 7 bases identical to TRBD1. Germline V gene data show CDR1 as LNHDA and CDR2 as SQIVND (reference sequence). The CDR3 spans 16 residues. Trimming removed 4 bases from V and 0 bases from J; junction bases left unmatched: 6. The CDR3 region is CASSTTGWRSYNEQFF. The CDR3 DNA follows: TGTGCCAGTAGTACGACAGGGTGGCGCTCCTACAATGAGCAGTTCTTC.

This chain uses TRBV5-1 with TRBJ2-5; 7 bases line up with TRBD1. The length of the CDR3 is 15 residues. V dropped 0 bases and J dropped 5; count of bases not matched to a gene: 7. Germline V gene sequence: CDR1 SGHRS, CDR2 YFSETQ. Here the CDR3 DNA reads TGCGCCAGCAGCTTGGGGACAGGCCAAGGGGAGACCCAGTACTTC. This translates into CASSLGTGQGETQYF.

The chain uses TRBV4-1 and TRBJ2-1, with TRBD1 identical over 8 bases. This CDR3 region has 16 residues. From germline, CDR1 is MGHRA and CDR2 YSYEKL. V shed 1 base and J 3 bases; nucleotides not matched to a gene: 5. The CDR3 protein is CASSQADRGYYNEQFF. CDR3 DNA: TGCGCCAGCAGCCAAGCAGACAGGGGCTACTACAATGAGCAGTTCTTC.

V gene TRBV11-2 combines with J gene TRBJ2-1; a weak D match, TRBD1 (5 bases). Trimming took off 1 base at V and 3 bases at J, with 7 bases between the two ends. Germline loops: CDR1 SGHAT, CDR2 FQNNGV. The CDR3 totals 14 residues. CDR3 region: CASSLGTYYNEQFF. The CDR3 bases are TGTGCCAGCAGCTTAGGGACATACTACAATGAGCAGTTCTTC.

J is TRBJ2-3 and V is TRBV6-5; D possibly corresponds to TRBD2 (6 bases). The CDR3 runs to 15 residues. The V end lost 6 bases, the J end lost 1 base, and 14 bases lay between the germline ends. CDR1 and CDR2 from the germline V gene are MNHEY and SVGAGI. The CDR3, as DNA: TGTGCCAGCAGCATGACTAGTTTGGGCACAGATACGCAGTATTTT. It codes for CASSMTSLGTDTQYF.